This T cell receptor (beta chain) stems from a study of shared clonotypes between healthy human individuals. After removal of 2 bases from V and 8 bases from J, the junction contained 2 bases not matched to a gene. The CDR3 has 13 residues. Germline CDR1 SGHTA, CDR2 FQGNSA. TCRdb keeps only in-frame clones here, not all; method: immunoSEQ multiplex PCR. The data show some 2.4 million clones, 80% to 95% seen once. The receptor comes from a man younger than 35 in good health. Some clones in this sample may be carry-over from other donors' samples. Sample: naive CD4+ T cells from PBMCs. Subset noted: CD45RA+ positively selected. The V call is TRBV7-2, the J call TRBJ1-4, with 7 bases that match TRBD1. CDR3 sequence: CASSLIQGEKLFF. Here the CDR3 DNA reads TGTGCCAGCAGCTTAATACAGGGGGAAAAACTGTTTTTT.